The clone carrying this T cell receptor beta chain has a handful of counts. What it binds is not known. The sample originates from a study of CD8 T cells in ankylosing spondylitis. Findings and caveats of the study: Ankylosing spondylitis blood seemed to carry a telltale TCR beta motif made of several highly homologous variants.

In germline, CDR1 is MNHNS, CDR2 SASEGT. V dropped 6 bases and J dropped 1 base, with 13 bases sitting between them. The CDR3 runs to 15 residues. MiXCR was run by TCRdb on the 5' RACE reads, yielding one entry per CDR3 protein. The sample records 200,000 to 250,000 distinct CDR3 sequences, around 24% being singletons. The TCR comes from a male donor with ankylosing spondylitis or in good health (not recorded which). Sequencing input: blood, either unsorted or a sorted T cell fraction (not recorded which). The chain employs TRBV6-1 and TRBJ1-5, with a tentative D call TRBD1 (5 bases). CDR3 bases: TGTGCCAGCAGGCCGGGGGTCGCCAGCAATCAGCCCCAGCATTTT. Its protein product is CASRPGVASNQPQHF.